The 24 T cell receptor beta chains below were found in one sample sequenced in a study of T cells in Graves' hyperthyroidism and ophthalmopathy. Amplification targeted TCR beta CDR3 regions from RNA transcripts. During a first-round RT-PCR of the TCR CDR3, the HTBI primer set was used. Using its own MiXCR run on the multiplex PCR reads, TCRdb lists one record per CDR3 protein. The table records about 610,000 distinct CDR3 sequences, around 42% of them present only once. Sequenced input: peripheral blood or thyroid tissue (not recorded which). The receptors here all came from a woman aged 18-29 years with Graves' hyperthyroidism.

J is TRBJ2-5 and V is TRBV20-1; 14 nucleotides align to TRBD2. In germline, CDR1 is DFQATT, CDR2 SNEGSKA (reference sequence). The CDR3 contains 17 residues. After removal of 0 bases from V and 5 bases from J, the junction contained 8 bases not matched to a gene. The CDR3: CSAREEGLAGESETQYF. As DNA, the CDR3 is TGCAGTGCTAGAGAAGAGGGACTAGCGGGAGAATCGGAGACCCAGTACTTC.

Many counts were recorded for this clonotype. J is TRBJ2-7 and V is TRBV20-1, with a weak D call TRBD1 (6 bases). The CDR3 has 13 residues. In germline, CDR1 is DFQATT, CDR2 SNEGSKA (reference sequence). V lost 6 bases and J lost 5, with 17 bases in between. CDR3: CSADPPGAHEQYF. CDR3 DNA sequence: TGCAGTGCCGATCCCCCAGGGGCCCACGAGCAGTACTTC.

The chain joins TRBV5-1 to TRBJ1-2; D is possibly TRBD1 (5 bases). The V gene lost 4 bases and the J gene lost 6 bases, with 13 bases spanning the gap. CDR1 is SGHRS and CDR2 is YFSETQ in the germline V gene. This CDR3 region has 13 residues. CDR3 residues: CASSTGRDDGYTF. CDR3 nucleotides: TGCGCCAGCAGCACAGGACGGGATGATGGCTACACCTTC.

Points on this clonotype: The junction shows a germline mismatch at one end, possibly a read error. The CDR3 DNA sequence: TGTGCCAGCAGCCAAGATGGGACCGCTTATGGCTATGGCTACACCTTC. Its protein product is CASSQDGTAYGYGYTF. The V call is TRBV4-1, the J call TRBJ1-2, with D perhaps TRBD1 (5 bases). The CDR3 loop spans 16 amino acids. Germline V lookup: CDR1 MGHRA, CDR2 YSYEKL.

This clonotype was detected ten times or more. The chain joins TRBV20-1 to TRBJ2-7; TRBD2 is a possible D gene (5 bases). Trimming cost V 5 bases and J 6 bases, with 17 bases left between them. The germline gives CDR1 DFQATT, CDR2 SNEGSKA (reference sequence). The CDR3 has 13 amino acids. Written as DNA, the CDR3 is TGCAGTGCTGAGCGGTCCGACCGGAGCGAGCAGTACTTC. Protein: CSAERSDRSEQYF.

The chain uses TRBV7-2 and TRBJ2-5; tentative D call: TRBD1 (6 bases). Germline assignment: CDR1 SGHTA and CDR2 FQGNSA. V lost 5 bases, J lost 2 bases, and 12 bases lay in between. The CDR3 is 14 amino acids. CDR3 amino acids: CASSDTGTQETQYF. CDR3 coding DNA: TGTGCCAGCAGCGACACCGGGACACAAGAGACCCAGTACTTC. Based on the CDR3 plus reference TRBV7-2 and TRBJ2-5, the full variable domain is GAGVSQSPSNKVTEKGKDVELRCDPISGHTALYWYRQSLGQGLEFLIYFQGNSAPDKSGLPSDRFSAERTGGSVSTLTIQRTQQEDSAVYLCASSDTGTQETQYFGPGTRLLVL.

The chain links TRBV7-8 to TRBJ1-1; maybe TRBD1 (5 bases). Germline assignment: CDR1 SGHVS and CDR2 FQNEAQ. The CDR3 is made up of 19 amino acids. With 8 bases removed from V and 1 base from J, the gap between germline ends came to 29 bases. In nucleotides, the CDR3 is TGTGCCAGCTCACCCCGAATCTTACCACCGACAGAACCGAACACTGAAGCTTTCTTT. This sequence encodes CASSPRILPPTEPNTEAFF.

Concerning this clonotype itself: Being one base from a much bigger clone, this may be a read error. V usage is TRBV13 and J usage is TRBJ1-6, with D uncertain. The CDR3 extends over 16 amino acids. The germline V gene encodes CDR1 PRHDT and CDR2 FYEKMQ (reference sequence). Trimming removed 0 bases from V and 6 bases from J, with 12 bases in between. The chain's CDR3 is CASSLGGADSNSPLHF. The CDR3 DNA follows: TGTGCCAGCAGCTTAGGGGGCGCTGACTCTAATTCACCCCTCCACTTT.

A note on this clonotype: Being one base from a much bigger clone, this may be a read error. The DNA of the CDR3 is TGCAGCTTCTGGACTAGTGAGTCCTACGAGCAGTACTTC. It codes for CSFWTSESYEQYF. This chain links TRBV29-1 with TRBJ2-7; 7 bases match TRBD2. CDR3 length: 13 amino acids. From germline, CDR1 is SQVTM and CDR2 ANQGSEA. J lost 1 base, V lost 8 bases, and 8 bases had no gene match.

The chain uses TRBV20-1 and TRBJ2-6; 9 nucleotides agree with TRBD1. The CDR3 covers 18 residues. Germline V CDR1 and CDR2: DFQATT, SNEGSKA (reference sequence). V lost 1 base and J lost 1; bases outside the gene matches: 8. The CDR3 sequence: CSARATGDRESGANVLTF. CDR3 coding DNA: TGCAGTGCTAGAGCAACGGGGGACAGGGAGTCTGGGGCCAACGTCCTGACTTTC.

At least ten counts were recorded for this clonotype. The CDR3 DNA reads as TGCGCCAGCAGTGAGGGGTGGGGGGGGCTACCCCAGCATTTT. Translated: CASSEGWGGLPQHF. V gene TRBV10-2 combines with J gene TRBJ1-5, with D possibly TRBD1 on 6 matching bases. CDR3 size: 14 residues. Trimming removed 2 bases from V and 10 bases from J, with 15 bases in between. The V gene's germline CDR1 is WSHSY and CDR2 SAAADI.

J is TRBJ2-2 and V is TRBV10-3; 7 bases agree with TRBD2. The CDR3 has 13 residues. Trimming took 4 bases from V and 6 from J; bases not matched to a gene: 2. Germline values: CDR1 ENHRY, CDR2 SYGVKD. The CDR3: CAISVSGPGELFF. CDR3 DNA sequence: TGTGCCATCAGTGTTAGCGGGCCCGGGGAGCTGTTTTTT.

Concerning this clonotype: The junction departs from germline at one end; a sequencing error may be responsible. The rearrangement joins TRBV7-9 to TRBJ2-5, with TRBD2 as a possible D gene (6 bases). Germline lookup yields CDR1 SEHNR and CDR2 FQNEAQ (reference sequence). CDR3 length equals 11 residues. The DNA for the CDR3 is TGTGCCGGCAGCCGGGGGGAGACCCAGTACTTC. The encoded protein is CAGSRGETQYF.

Note on this clonotype: This may stem from a read error, because a much larger clone lies one nucleotide away. Because the CDR3 is missing its conserved closing phenylalanine or tryptophan, this is likely a read error. The chain uses TRBV6-5 and TRBJ1-1; D is ambiguous. CDR3 length: 11 residues. The germline V gene encodes CDR1 MNHEY and CDR2 SVGAGI. Trimming removed 9 bases at V and 0 bases at J, with 5 bases between. Written as DNA, the CDR3 is TGTGCCAGTTTTATGAACACTGAAGCTTTCCTT. Amino acids: CASFMNTEAFL.

This clonotype was counted between two and nine times. The CDR3 DNA sequence: TGTGCCAGCAGTTTTGGGAGGGATCCCTACGAGCAGTACTTC. Translated: CASSFGRDPYEQYF. The rearrangement joins TRBV7-2 to TRBJ2-7; 7 bases are a match to TRBD2. With 6 bases clipped from V and 2 bases from J, the junction kept 7 bases outside the gene matches. Germline CDR1 SGHTA, CDR2 FQGNSA. The CDR3 is made up of 14 amino acids.

Comments on this clonotype: This likely comes from a read error, as the CDR3 has no conserved phenylalanine or tryptophan at its end. The gene calls are TRBV7-9 and TRBJ2-2; D is undetermined. The V gene lost 3 bases and the J gene lost 2 bases, with 10 bases spanning the gap. The CDR3 length is 15 residues. Looked up from germline, CDR1 is SEHNR and CDR2 is FQNEAQ (reference sequence). Here the CDR3 reads CASSLWQSNTGELFS. For the CDR3, the DNA is TGTGCCAGCAGCTTGTGGCAGTCCAACACCGGGGAGCTGTTTTCT.

The chain carries TRBV5-8 and TRBJ2-7; 11 bases align to TRBD1. Germline values: CDR1 SGHTS, CDR2 YDEGEE. Germline trimming cut 4 bases from V and 6 bases from J; bases unmatched to any gene: 6. The CDR3 consists of 14 residues. The CDR3 loop reads CASSPGQGEGEQYF. Here the CDR3 DNA reads TGTGCCAGCAGCCCGGGACAGGGGGAAGGCGAGCAGTACTTC.

This clonotype was recorded only once. Likely a read error: the CDR3 ends without its conserved phenylalanine or tryptophan. J is TRBJ2-7 and V is TRBV6-1; 9 bases agree with TRBD1. In germline, CDR1 is MNHNS, CDR2 SASEGT. J lost 6 bases, V lost 10 bases, and 10 bases had no gene match. The CDR3 sequence is 13 residues long. The CDR3 protein is CATDPGQGGEQYL. The CDR3 DNA reads as TGTGCCACCGACCCGGGACAGGGTGGCGAGCAGTACCTC.

Remarks on this clonotype: A much bigger clone sits one base away, suggesting this may be a read error. The rearrangement joins TRBV5-1 to TRBJ1-2; maybe TRBD1 (6 bases). CDR1 and CDR2 (germline): SGHRS, YFSETQ. The CDR3 is 14 residues long. CDR3 region: CASGLAQGDYGYTF. The DNA for the CDR3 is TGCGCCAGCGGCTTAGCACAGGGTGACTATGGCTACACCTTC.

V and J are TRBV3-1 and TRBJ2-2; 9 bases line up with TRBD2. The length of the CDR3 is 15 residues. The germline gives CDR1 LGHDT, CDR2 YNNKEL (reference sequence). J was trimmed by 3 bases and V by 8 bases; bases with no gene match: 7. The DNA for the CDR3 is TGTGCCAGCGTTCTAATAGCGGGAGACACCGGGGAGCTGTTTTTT. Translated: CASVLIAGDTGELFF.

This clonotype was counted at least ten times. J is TRBJ2-7 and V is TRBV12-3 or TRBV12-4; D may be TRBD1 (5 bases). This CDR3 region has 14 residues. The V end was cut by 7 bases, the J end by 1 base, with 14 bases between. CDR3 amino acids: CASNKGPGSYEQYF. CDR3 nucleotide sequence: TGTGCCAGCAATAAGGGGCCTGGTTCCTACGAGCAGTACTTC.

This clonotype was counted between two and nine times. The J gene is TRBJ2-7, the V gene TRBV3-1; tentatively, D is TRBD2 (6 bases). Germline V lookup: CDR1 LGHDT, CDR2 YNNKEL (reference sequence). Between the trimmed V and J ends, which lost 4 bases and 0 bases, there was a span of 10 bases. The CDR3 length is 14 residues. This CDR3 reads CASSPLALSYEQYF. The CDR3 DNA follows: TGTGCCAGCAGCCCGCTAGCGCTCTCCTACGAGCAGTACTTC.

This sequence joins TRBV20-1 and TRBJ2-5; possibly TRBD2 for D (5 bases). The CDR3 length is 13 residues. Germline CDR1 is DFQATT and CDR2 is SNEGSKA (reference sequence). CDR3 DNA: TGCAGCGCTGAAGACGGGAAACAACAGACCCAGTACTTC. This sequence encodes CSAEDGKQQTQYF.

Regarding this clonotype: A much larger clone lies one base from this, so it may be a read error. The chain couples TRBV20-1 to TRBJ2-5; D may be TRBD1 or TRBD2 (5 bases each). Germline CDR1 DFQATT, CDR2 SNEGSKA (reference sequence). Trimming took off 3 bases at V and 0 bases at J, with 26 bases between the two ends. This CDR3 has 19 residues. CDR3 sequence (DNA): TGCAGTGCTAGTGATGACAGACCTCTAGAGCGGAGACACCAAGAGACCCAGTACTTC. This encodes CSASDDRPLERRHQETQYF.